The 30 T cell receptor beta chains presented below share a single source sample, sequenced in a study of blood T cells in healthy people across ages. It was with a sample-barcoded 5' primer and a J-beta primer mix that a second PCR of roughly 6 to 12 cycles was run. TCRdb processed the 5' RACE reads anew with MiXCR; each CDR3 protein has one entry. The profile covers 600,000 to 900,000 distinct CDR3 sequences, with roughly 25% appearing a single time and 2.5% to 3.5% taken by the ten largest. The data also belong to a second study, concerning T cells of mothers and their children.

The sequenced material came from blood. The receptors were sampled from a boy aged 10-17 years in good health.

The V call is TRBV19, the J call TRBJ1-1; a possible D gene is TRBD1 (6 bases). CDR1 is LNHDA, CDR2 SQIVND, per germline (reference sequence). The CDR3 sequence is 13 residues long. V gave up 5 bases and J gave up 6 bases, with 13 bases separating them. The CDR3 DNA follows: TGTGCCAGTAGTCCCCACAGGGTGGCTGAAGCTTTCTTT. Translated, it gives CASSPHRVAEAFF.

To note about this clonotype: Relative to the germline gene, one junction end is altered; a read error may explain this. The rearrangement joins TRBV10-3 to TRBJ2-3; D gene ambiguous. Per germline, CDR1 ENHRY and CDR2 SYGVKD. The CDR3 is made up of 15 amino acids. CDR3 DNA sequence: TGTGCCACCAGTGAGTCGGCAAGAGTTTCAGATACGCAGTATTTT. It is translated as CATSESARVSDTQYF.

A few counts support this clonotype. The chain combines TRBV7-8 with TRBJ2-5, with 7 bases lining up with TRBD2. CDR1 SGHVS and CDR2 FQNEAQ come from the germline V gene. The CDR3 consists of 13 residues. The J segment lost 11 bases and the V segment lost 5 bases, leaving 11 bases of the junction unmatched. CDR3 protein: CASSPRLAWEQYF. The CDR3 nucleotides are TGTGCCAGCAGCCCCCGACTAGCTTGGGAGCAGTACTTC.

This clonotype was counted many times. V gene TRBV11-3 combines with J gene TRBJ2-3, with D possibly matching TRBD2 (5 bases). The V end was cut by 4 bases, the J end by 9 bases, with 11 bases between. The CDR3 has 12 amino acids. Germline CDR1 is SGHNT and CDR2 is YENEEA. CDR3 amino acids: CASSSGRGTQYF. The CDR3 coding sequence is TGTGCCAGCAGCTCGGGTAGAGGGACGCAGTATTTT.

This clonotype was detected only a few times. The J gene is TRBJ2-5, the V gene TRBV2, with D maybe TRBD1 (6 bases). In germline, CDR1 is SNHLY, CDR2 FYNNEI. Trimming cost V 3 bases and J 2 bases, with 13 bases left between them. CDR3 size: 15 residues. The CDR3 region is CASSERTDYQETQYF. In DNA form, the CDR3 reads TGTGCCAGCAGTGAGAGGACAGATTATCAAGAGACCCAGTACTTC.

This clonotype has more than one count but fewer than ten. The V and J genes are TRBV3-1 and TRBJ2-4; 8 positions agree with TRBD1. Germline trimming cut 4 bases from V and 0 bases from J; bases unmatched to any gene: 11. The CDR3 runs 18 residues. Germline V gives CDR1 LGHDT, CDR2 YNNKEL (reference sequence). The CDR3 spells CASSLSGTGPLAKNIQYF. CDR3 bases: TGTGCCAGCAGCCTTTCCGGGACAGGACCGTTAGCCAAAAACATTCAGTACTTC.

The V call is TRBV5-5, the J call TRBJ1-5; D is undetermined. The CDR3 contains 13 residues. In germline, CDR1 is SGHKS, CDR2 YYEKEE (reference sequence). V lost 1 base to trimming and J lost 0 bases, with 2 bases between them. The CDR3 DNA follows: TGTGCCAGCAGCTTGATTAGCAATCAGCCCCAGCATTTT. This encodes CASSLISNQPQHF.

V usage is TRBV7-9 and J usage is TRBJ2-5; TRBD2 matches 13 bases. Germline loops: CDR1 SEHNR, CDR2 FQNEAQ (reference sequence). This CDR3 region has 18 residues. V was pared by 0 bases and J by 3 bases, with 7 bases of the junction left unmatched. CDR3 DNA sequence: TGTGCCAGCAGCTTAGCGGAGACTAGCGGGGGGTTTAAAGAGACCCAGTACTTC. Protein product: CASSLAETSGGFKETQYF. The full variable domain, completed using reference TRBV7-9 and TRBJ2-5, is DTGVSQNPRHKITKRGQNVTFRCDPISEHNRLYWYRQTLGQGPEFLTYFQNEAQLEKSRLLSDRFSAERPKGSFSTLEIQRTEQGDSAMYLCASSLAETSGGFKETQYFGPGTRLLVL.

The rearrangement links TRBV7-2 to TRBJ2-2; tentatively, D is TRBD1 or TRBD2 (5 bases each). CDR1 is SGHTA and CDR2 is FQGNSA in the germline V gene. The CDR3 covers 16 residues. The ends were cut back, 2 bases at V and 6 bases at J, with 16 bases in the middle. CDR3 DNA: TGTGCCAGCAGCTTATTGAGGGCAGGGCCGCCCGGGGAGCTGTTTTTT. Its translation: CASSLLRAGPPGELFF.

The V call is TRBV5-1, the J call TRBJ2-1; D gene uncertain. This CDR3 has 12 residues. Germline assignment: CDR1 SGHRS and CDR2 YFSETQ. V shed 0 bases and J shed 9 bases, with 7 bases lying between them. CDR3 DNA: TGCGCCAGCAGCTTGGGTAGAGGTGAGCAGTTCTTC. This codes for CASSLGRGEQFF.

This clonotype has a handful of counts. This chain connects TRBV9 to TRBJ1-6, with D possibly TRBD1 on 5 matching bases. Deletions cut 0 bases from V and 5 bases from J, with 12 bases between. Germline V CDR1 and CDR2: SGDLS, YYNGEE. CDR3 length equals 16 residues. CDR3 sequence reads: CASSVEGHNHNSPLHF. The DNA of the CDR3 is TGTGCCAGCAGCGTAGAGGGGCATAACCATAATTCACCCCTCCACTTT.

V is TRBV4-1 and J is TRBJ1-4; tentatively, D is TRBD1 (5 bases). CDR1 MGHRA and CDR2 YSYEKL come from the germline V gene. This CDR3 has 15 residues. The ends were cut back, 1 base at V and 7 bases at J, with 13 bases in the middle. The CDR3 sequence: CASSQVKGRAEKLFF. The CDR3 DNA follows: TGCGCCAGCAGCCAAGTTAAGGGGAGGGCTGAAAAACTGTTTTTT.

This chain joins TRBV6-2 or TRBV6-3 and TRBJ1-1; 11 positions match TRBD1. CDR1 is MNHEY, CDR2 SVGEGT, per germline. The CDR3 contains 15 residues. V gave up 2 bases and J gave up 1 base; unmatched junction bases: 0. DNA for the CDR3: TGTGCCAGCAGTTACGGGACAGGGGGGAACACTGAAGCTTTCTTT. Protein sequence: CASSYGTGGNTEAFF.

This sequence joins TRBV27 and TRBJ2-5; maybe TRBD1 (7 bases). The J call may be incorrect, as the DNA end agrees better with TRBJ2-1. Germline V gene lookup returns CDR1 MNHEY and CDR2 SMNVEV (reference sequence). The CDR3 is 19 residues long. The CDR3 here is CASSLFLAQGGDSKNEQFF. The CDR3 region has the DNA TGTGCCAGCAGTTTATTCCTAGCGCAGGGGGGTGATTCGAAGAATGAGCAGTTCTTC.

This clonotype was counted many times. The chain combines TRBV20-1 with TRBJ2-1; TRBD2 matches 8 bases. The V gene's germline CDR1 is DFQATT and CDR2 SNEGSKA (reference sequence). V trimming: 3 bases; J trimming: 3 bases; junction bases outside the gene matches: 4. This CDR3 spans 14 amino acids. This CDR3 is CSASGGGFYNEQFF. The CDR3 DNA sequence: TGCAGTGCTAGCGGGGGGGGCTTCTACAATGAGCAGTTCTTC.

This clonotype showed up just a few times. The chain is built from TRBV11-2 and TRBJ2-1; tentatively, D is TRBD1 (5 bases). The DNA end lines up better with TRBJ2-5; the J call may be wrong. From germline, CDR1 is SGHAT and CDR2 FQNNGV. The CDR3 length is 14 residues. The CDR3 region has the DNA TGTGCCAGCAGCGCATTGGGGCGATTACAGACCCAGTACTTC. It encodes CASSALGRLQTQYF.

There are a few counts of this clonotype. CDR3 nucleotides: TGCAGTGCTGGACAGGGGCTGGGGTACGAGCAGTACTTC. Amino acid sequence: CSAGQGLGYEQYF. The chain combines TRBV20-1 with TRBJ2-5; 9 bases are shared with TRBD1. The closer fit of TRBJ2-7 to the DNA end suggests the J call may be wrong. In germline, CDR1 is DFQATT, CDR2 SNEGSKA (reference sequence). The CDR3 runs to 13 residues.

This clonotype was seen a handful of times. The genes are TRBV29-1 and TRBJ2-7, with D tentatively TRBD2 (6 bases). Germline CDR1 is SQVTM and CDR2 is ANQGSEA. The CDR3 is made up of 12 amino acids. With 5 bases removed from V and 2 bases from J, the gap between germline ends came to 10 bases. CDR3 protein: CSVRKRAYEQYF. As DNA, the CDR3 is TGCAGCGTTAGGAAGCGGGCCTACGAGCAGTACTTC.

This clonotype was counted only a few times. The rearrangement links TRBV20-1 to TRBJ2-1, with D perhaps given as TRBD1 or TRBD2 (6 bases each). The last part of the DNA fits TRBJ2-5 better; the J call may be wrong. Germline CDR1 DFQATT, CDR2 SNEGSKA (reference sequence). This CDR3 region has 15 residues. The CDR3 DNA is TGCAGTGCTAGCGAATCGGGGGCAGGCAGGGAGACCCAGTACTTC. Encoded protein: CSASESGAGRETQYF.

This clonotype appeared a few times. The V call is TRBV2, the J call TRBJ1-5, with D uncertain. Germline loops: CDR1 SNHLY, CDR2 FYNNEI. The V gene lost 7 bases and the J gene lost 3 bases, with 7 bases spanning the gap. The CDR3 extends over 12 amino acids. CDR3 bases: TGTGCCAGCAACCGGGTCAATCAGCCCCAGCATTTT. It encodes CASNRVNQPQHF.

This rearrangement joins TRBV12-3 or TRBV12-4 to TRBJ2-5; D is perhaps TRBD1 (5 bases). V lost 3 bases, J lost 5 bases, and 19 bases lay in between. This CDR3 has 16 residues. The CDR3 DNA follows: TGTGCCAGCAGTTTGATGTGGGCAGGGCCTCGGGAGACCCAGTACTTC. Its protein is CASSLMWAGPRETQYF.

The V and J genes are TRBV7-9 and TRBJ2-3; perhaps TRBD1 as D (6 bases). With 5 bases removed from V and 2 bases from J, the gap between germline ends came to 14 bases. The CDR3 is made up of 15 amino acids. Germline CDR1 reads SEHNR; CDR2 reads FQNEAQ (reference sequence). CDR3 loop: CASSHRDTYTDTQYF. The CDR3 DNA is TGTGCCAGCAGCCACCGGGACACATACACAGATACGCAGTATTTT.

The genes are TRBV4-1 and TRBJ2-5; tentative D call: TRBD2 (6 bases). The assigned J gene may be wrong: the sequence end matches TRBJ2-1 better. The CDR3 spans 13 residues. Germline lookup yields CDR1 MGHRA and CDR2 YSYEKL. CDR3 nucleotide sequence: TGCGCCAGCAGCCAAGTCTTAGCGGAAGAGCAGTTCTTC. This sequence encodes CASSQVLAEEQFF.

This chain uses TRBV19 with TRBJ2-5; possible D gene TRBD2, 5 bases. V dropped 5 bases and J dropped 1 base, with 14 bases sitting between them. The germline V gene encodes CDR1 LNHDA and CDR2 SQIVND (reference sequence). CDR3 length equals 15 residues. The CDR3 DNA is TGTGCCAGTAGTGCCCTCCCGGGATTCCAAGAGACCCAGTACTTC. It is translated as CASSALPGFQETQYF.

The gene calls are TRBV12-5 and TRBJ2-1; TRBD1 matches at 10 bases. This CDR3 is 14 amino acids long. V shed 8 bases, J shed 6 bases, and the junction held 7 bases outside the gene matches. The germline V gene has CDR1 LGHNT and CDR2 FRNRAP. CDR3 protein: CASTGTGVLNEQFF. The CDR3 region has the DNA TGTGCTAGTACCGGGACAGGGGTCCTCAATGAGCAGTTCTTC.

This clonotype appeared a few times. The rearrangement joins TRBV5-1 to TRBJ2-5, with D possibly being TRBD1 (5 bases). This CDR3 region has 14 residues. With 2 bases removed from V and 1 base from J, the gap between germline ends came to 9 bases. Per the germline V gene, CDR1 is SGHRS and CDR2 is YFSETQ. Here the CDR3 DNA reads TGCGCCAGCAGCTTACAGGAATCCCAAGAGACCCAGTACTTC. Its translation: CASSLQESQETQYF.

DNA for the CDR3: TGTGCCAGCAGCCGCAGTGGGACCTCGAGGCAAGAGACCCAGTACTTC. As protein: CASSRSGTSRQETQYF. The chain has TRBV12-3 or TRBV12-4 and TRBJ2-5; the D call may be TRBD1 or TRBD2 (5 bases each). CDR3 length equals 16 residues. V lost 6 bases and J 2 bases, leaving 19 bases between the germline ends.

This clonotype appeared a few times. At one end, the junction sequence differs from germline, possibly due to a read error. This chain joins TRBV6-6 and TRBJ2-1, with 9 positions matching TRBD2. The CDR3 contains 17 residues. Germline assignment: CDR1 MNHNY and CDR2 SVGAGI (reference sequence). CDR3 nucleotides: TGTGCCAGCAGTTACGGTAGCGGGGGAAGCTCCCACAATGAGCAGTTCTTC. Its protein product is CASSYGSGGSSHNEQFF.

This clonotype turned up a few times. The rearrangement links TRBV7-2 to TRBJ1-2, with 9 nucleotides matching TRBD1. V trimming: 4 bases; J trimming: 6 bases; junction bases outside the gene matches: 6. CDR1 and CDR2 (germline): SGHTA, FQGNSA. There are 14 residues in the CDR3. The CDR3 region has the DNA TGTGCCAGCAGCTCGGGACAGGGTAGAAATGGCTACACCTTC. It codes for CASSSGQGRNGYTF.

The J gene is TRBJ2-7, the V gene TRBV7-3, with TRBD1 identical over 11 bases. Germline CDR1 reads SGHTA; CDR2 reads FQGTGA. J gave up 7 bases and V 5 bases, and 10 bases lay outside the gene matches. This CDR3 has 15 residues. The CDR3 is CASSPRDRGKKEQYF. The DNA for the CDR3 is TGTGCCAGCAGCCCTCGGGACAGGGGGAAAAAGGAGCAGTACTTC.